These T cell receptor beta chains were read from a single sample in a study of T cells in Graves' hyperthyroidism and ophthalmopathy. TCRdb called the multiplex PCR reads again in MiXCR, with one record for every CDR3 protein. The table shows about 300,000 distinct CDR3 sequences, with around 19% occurring only once. Sequenced input: blood. These receptors came from a man aged 50-59 years with Graves' ophthalmopathy. The CDR3 runs from the conserved cysteine through the conserved F or W. A D gene is named only where the DNA matches it firmly. The size field is filled for only some rows; it gives once, few, many or a size class.

DNA	CDR3	J	size	V	D
TGTGCCAGCACTTTTAGACTTGGACAGGGAGGGACCCAGTACTTC	CASTFRLGQGGTQYF	TRBJ2-5	many	TRBV12-3/TRBV12-4	TRBD1
TGTGCCAGCCCCCCCCGGCCAGGTCCCTATGGCTACACCTTC	CASPPRPGPYGYTF	TRBJ1-2	many	TRBV2	-
TGTGCCATCAAGAACGGAGATATCTACGAGCAGTACTTC	CAIKNGDIYEQYF	TRBJ2-7	-	TRBV10-3	-
TGCAGCGCCGAGGGCCGCGGGGCGGGGGGTCTAAGATACGAGCAGTACTTC	CSAEGRGAGGLRYEQYF	TRBJ2-7	many	TRBV29-1	TRBD2
TGTGCCAGTAGTGGACAGGGGCCAACGCCCCAGCATTTT	CASSGQGPTPQHF	TRBJ1-5	few	TRBV19	TRBD1
TGTGCCATCACCCCGAGGGGCGGGAACAATGAGCAGTTCTTC	CAITPRGGNNEQFF	TRBJ2-1	few	TRBV10-3	-
TGCGCCAGCAGCCAGGGGGACCTTCCCTACGAGCAGTACTTC	CASSQGDLPYEQYF	TRBJ2-7	few	TRBV5-1	TRBD1
-	CASSPRFGQGTVMHTF	TRBJ1-2	-	TRBV5-5	-
TGCAGTGCTACAAGGCGGGACAGGGTAACCTACGAGCAGTACTTC	CSATRRDRVTYEQYF	TRBJ2-7	-	TRBV20-1	TRBD1
TGCGCCAGCAGCCCGGGAGGGCGAGATCAGCCCCAGCATTTT	CASSPGGRDQPQHF	TRBJ1-5	many	TRBV5-1	-
TGTGCCAGCTCACCAATGGCAGTCGATTATAGCAATCAGCCCCAGCATTTT	CASSPMAVDYSNQPQHF	TRBJ1-5	-	TRBV18	-
TGTGCCAGTATAGGAAGTTCGGAGCAGTTCTTC	CASIGSSEQFF	TRBJ2-1	many	TRBV19	-
TGCAGTGCCAGCAGGGGGCAGGATGGCTACACCTTC	CSASRGQDGYTF	TRBJ1-2	few	TRBV20-1	TRBD1
TGTGCCAGCAGCCAAAGGGAGGGGACCCAGTACTTC	CASSQREGTQYF	TRBJ2-5	once	TRBV7-3	TRBD2
TGTGCCAGCAGTTCTCAGGGGATCGGGACTGAAGCTTTCTTT	CASSSQGIGTEAFF	TRBJ1-1	many	TRBV12-3/TRBV12-4	-
TGTGCCAGCAGCCCCGGCGGGAGCGATATGGATGAGCAGTTCTTC	CASSPGGSDMDEQFF	TRBJ2-1	few	TRBV13	TRBD2
TGTGCCAGCAGCCATCTCGGGACTCAAGAGACCCAGTACTTC	CASSHLGTQETQYF	TRBJ2-5	many	TRBV3-1	-
TGCAGTGCGCAACCGGGGGGCCATGAGCAGTTCTTC	CSAQPGGHEQFF	TRBJ2-1	many	TRBV20-1	-
TGTGCCAGCAGTTTTCTCTCCGGGCCCCAGCATTTT	CASSFLSGPQHF	TRBJ1-5	many	TRBV28	-
TGTGCCAGCAGTTACTCGAGAGGGGGCACTGAAGCTTTCTTT	CASSYSRGGTEAFF	TRBJ1-1	few	TRBV6-6	-
TGTGCCAGCAGTACAGTTCCGGGCGGACAGGGGAGACGGGCAACTAATGAAAAACTGTTTTTT	CASSTVPGGQGRRATNEKLFF	TRBJ1-4	-	TRBV28	TRBD1
TGTGCCAGCAGCTTCGGCGAGGTCTCCTACAATGAGCAGTTCTTC	CASSFGEVSYNEQFF	TRBJ2-1	many	TRBV7-9	-
TGTGCCAGCAGTGGGACACTCTATGGCTACACCTTC	CASSGTLYGYTF	TRBJ1-2	many	TRBV28	-
TGCGCCAGCAGCCAAGAGACGCCGGCCTATGGCTACACCTTC	CASSQETPAYGYTF	TRBJ1-2	-	TRBV4-1	-